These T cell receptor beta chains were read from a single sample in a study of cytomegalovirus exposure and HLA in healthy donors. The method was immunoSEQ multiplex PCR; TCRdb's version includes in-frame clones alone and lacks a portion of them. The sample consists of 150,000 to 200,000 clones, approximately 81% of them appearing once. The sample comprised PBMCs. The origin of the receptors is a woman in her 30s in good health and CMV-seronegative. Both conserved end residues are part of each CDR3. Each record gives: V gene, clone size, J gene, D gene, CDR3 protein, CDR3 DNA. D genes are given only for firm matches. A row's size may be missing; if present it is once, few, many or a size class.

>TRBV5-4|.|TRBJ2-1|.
CASSLTAFGFGNEQFF
TGTGCCAGCAGCTTGACCGCGTTCGGGTTTGGCAATGAGCAGTTCTTC
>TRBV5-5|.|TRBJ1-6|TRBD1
CASRPTGGNSPLHF
TGTGCCAGCAGACCGACAGGGGGGAATTCACCCCTCCACTTT
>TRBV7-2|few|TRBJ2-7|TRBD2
CASSLGAGGYYEQYF
TGTGCCAGCAGCCTTGGAGCGGGGGGATACTACGAGCAGTACTTC
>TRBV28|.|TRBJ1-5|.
CASSFNPQPQHF
TGTGCCAGCAGTTTTAATCCCCAGCCCCAGCATTTT
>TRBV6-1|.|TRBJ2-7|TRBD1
CASSEPGQGPAYEQYF
TGTGCCAGCAGTGAACCGGGACAGGGGCCAGCCTACGAGCAGTACTTC
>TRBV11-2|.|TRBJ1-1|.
CASSLGGVNTEAFF
TGTGCCAGCAGCTTAGGCGGCGTAAACACTGAAGCTTTCTTT
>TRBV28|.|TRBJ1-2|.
CASSPPDRYYGYTF
TGTGCCAGCAGTCCGCCGGACAGATACTATGGCTACACCTTC
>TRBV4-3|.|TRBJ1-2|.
CASSQDRATQYGYTF
TGCGCCAGCAGCCAAGATCGCGCGACACAGTATGGCTACACCTTC
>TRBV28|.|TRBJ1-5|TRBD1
CASSTGGNQPQHF
TGTGCCAGCAGTACAGGGGGCAATCAGCCCCAGCATTTT
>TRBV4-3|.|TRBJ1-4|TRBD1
CASSQDLPRTGGNEKLFF
TGCGCCAGCAGCCAAGATCTTCCACGGACAGGGGGCAATGAAAAACTGTTTTTT
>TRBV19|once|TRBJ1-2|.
CASSTIDGGNGYTF
TGTGCCAGTAGTACGATCGACGGAGGTAATGGCTACACCTTC
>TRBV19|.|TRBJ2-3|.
CASSIEGGTDTQYF
TGTGCCAGTAGTATAGAGGGCGGCACAGATACGCAGTATTTT
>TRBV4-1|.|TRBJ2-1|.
CASSPSAAEANEQFF
TGCGCCAGCAGCCCCTCCGCCGCCGAAGCGAACGAGCAGTTCTTC
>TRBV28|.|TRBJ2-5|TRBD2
CASSSPLGGYQETQYF
TGTGCCAGCAGCTCCCCCCTGGGAGGGTACCAAGAGACCCAGTACTTC
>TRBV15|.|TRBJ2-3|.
CATSRVVRDTQYF
TGTGCCACCAGCAGAGTGGTGAGGGATACGCAGTATTTT
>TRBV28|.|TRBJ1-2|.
CASSYRTDNYGYTF
TGTGCCAGCAGTTATCGGACAGATAACTATGGCTACACCTTC
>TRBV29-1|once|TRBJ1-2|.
CSVEAREANYGYTF
TGCAGCGTTGAAGCCCGGGAAGCTAACTATGGCTACACCTTC